Detailed here is one T cell receptor (beta chain). This sample was included in a study of T cell responses to AZD1222 COVID-19 vaccine. TCRdb's copy holds only in-frame clones and misses some; the assay was immunoSEQ multiplex PCR. The sample shows about 120,000 clones, 85% to 95% of them seen only once. The CDR3 runs 16 residues. Looked up from germline, CDR1 is LNHDA and CDR2 is SQIVND (reference sequence). The germline V and J ends were trimmed by 0 bases and 2 bases, with 10 bases remaining between them. The V call is TRBV19, the J call TRBJ2-2; no reliable D call. The source was peripheral blood, collected on day 0 of AZD1222 vaccination. The source of this sequence is an adult in good health. CDR3 DNA sequence: TGTGCCAGTAGTATAGATTGGGTAGTTAACACCGGGGAGCTGTTTTTT. As protein: CASSIDWVVNTGELFF.